The table lists the clone carrying this T cell receptor beta chain with many counts. The antigen is unknown. Via MiXCR, TCRdb re-called the 5' RACE reads, giving one row per CDR3 protein. In the table there are 45,000 to 70,000 distinct CDR3 sequences, around a quarter of which are singletons. Germline V lookup: CDR1 SGDLS, CDR2 YYNGEE. This CDR3 spans 15 amino acids. V gave up 5 bases and J gave up 0 bases; unmatched junction bases: 8. Study findings and constraints: Tumor memory CD4+ T cell TCR gene usage was found to cluster with blood and lymph node memory CD4+ cells and with lymph node naive CD4+ cells. Greatest tumor Treg TCR overlap was with tumor naive CD4+ cells.

This receptor was obtained from a female donor with breast cancer. The J gene is TRBJ2-7, the V gene TRBV9, with TRBD1 matching over 7 bases. Sequencing was carried out using tumor-infiltrating memory CD4+ T cells sorted from the breast tumor. As for subset: memory CD4+ T cells, CD4+CD45RO+CD25-. The CDR3 loop reads CASSRGGLSSYEQYF. DNA for the CDR3: TGTGCCAGCAGTAGAGGGGGCTTGAGCTCCTACGAGCAGTACTTC.